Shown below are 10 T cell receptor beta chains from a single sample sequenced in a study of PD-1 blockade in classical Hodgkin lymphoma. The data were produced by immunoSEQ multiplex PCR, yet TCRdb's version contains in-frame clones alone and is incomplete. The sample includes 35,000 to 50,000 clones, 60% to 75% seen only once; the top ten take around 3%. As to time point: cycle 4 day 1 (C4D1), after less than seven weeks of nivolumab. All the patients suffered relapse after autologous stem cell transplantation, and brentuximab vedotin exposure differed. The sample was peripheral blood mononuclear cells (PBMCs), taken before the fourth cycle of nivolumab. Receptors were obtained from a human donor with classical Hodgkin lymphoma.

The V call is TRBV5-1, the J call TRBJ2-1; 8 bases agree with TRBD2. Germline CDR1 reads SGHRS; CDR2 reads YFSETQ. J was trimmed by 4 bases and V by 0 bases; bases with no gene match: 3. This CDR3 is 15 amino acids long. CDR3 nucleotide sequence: TGCGCCAGCAGCTTGGAGGGCGGGAGGTACAATGAGCAGTTCTTC. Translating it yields CASSLEGGRYNEQFF.

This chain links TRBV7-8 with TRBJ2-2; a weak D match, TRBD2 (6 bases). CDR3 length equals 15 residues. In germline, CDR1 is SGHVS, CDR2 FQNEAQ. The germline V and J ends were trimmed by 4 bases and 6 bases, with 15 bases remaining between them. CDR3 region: CASSWTMTDAGELFF. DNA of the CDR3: TGTGCCAGCAGCTGGACTATGACAGATGCCGGGGAGCTGTTTTTT.

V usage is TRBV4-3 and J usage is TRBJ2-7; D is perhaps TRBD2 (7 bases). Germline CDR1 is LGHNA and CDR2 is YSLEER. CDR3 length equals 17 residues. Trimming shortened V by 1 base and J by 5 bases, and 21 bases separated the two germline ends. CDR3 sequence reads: CASSQVGGGGLLHEQYF. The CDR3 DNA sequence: TGCGCCAGCAGCCAAGTCGGAGGCGGGGGCCTACTGCACGAGCAGTACTTC.

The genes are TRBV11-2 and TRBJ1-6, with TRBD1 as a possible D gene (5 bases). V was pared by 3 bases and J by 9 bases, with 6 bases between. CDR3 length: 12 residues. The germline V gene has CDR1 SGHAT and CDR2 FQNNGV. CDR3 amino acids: CASSFGGSPLHF. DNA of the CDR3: TGTGCCAGCAGCTTCGGGGGTTCACCCCTCCACTTT.

The CDR3 is CASSLALDRSRGELFF. CDR3 DNA: TGCGCCAGCAGCTTGGCCCTGGACAGGTCGAGGGGGGAGCTGTTTTTT. V usage is TRBV5-1 and J usage is TRBJ2-2; 7 nucleotides match TRBD1. Germline V gives CDR1 SGHRS, CDR2 YFSETQ. This CDR3 contains 16 residues. After removal of 0 bases from V and 8 bases from J, the junction contained 10 bases not matched to a gene. Together with reference TRBV5-1 and TRBJ2-2, the CDR3 gives the full variable domain: KAGVTQTPRYLIKTRGQQVTLSCSPISGHRSVSWYQQTPGQGLQFLFEYFSETQRNKGNFPGRFSGRQFSNSRSEMNVSTLELGDSALYLCASSLALDRSRGELFFGEGSRLTVL.

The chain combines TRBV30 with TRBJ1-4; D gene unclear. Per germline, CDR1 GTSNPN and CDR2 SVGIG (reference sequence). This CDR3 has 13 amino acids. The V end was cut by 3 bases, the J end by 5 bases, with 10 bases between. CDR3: CAWRQGLNEKLFF. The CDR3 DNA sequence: TGTGCCTGGAGACAAGGTTTAAATGAAAAACTGTTTTTT.

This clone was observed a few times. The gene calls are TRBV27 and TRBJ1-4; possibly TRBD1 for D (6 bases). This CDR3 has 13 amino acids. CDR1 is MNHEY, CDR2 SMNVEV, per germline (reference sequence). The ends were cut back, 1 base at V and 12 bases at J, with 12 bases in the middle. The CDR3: CASSLFGGAELFF. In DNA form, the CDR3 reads TGTGCCAGCAGTTTATTTGGGGGGGCGGAACTGTTTTTT.

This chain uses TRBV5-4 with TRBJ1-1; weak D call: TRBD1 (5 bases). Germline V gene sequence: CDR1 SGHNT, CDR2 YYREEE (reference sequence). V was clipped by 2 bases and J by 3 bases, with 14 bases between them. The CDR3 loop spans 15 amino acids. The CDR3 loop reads CASSFLGGGDTEAFF. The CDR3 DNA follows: TGTGCCAGCAGCTTCCTCGGGGGAGGGGACACTGAAGCTTTCTTT.

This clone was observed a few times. The CDR3 here is CATSRDGIQETQYF. The CDR3 nucleotides read TGTGCCACCAGCAGAGATGGGATCCAAGAGACCCAGTACTTC. V gene TRBV15 combines with J gene TRBJ2-5; the D is unclear. Trimming stripped 0 bases from V and 1 base from J, with 6 bases between. The CDR3 is 14 amino acids. CDR1 is LNHNV, CDR2 YYDKDF, per germline (reference sequence).

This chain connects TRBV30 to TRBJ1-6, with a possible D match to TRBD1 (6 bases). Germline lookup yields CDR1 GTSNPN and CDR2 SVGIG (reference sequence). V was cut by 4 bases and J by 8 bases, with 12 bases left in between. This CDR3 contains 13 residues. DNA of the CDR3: TGTGCCTGGACCGGACAGATTGATTCACCCCTCCACTTT. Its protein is CAWTGQIDSPLHF.